This T cell receptor beta chain emerged from a study of blood T cell repertoires in COVID-19. Trimming at V came to 6 bases and at J to 11 bases, leaving 15 bases not matched to a gene. The CDR3 extends over 16 amino acids. Germline-derived CDR1 and CDR2 are MDHEN and SYDVKM. Method: immunoSEQ multiplex PCR; TCRdb's copy keeps in-frame clones and lacks some. The sample lists 200,000 to 250,000 clones, 80% to 90% seen once, with 3% to 4% in the top ten. The clonotype comes from a woman in her 40s with acute COVID-19. Sequenced sample: PBMCs or T cells enriched from blood (not recorded which). The V gene is TRBV28, the J gene TRBJ2-1; 11 positions match TRBD2. The CDR3 DNA sequence: TGTGCCAGCAGAGGGTTAGCGGGAGGGCGAACCTTTAAGCAGTTCTTC. It is translated as CASRGLAGGRTFKQFF.